This record looks at one TCR beta chain sequence and its context. What it binds is not known. Splitting of each subset's genomic DNA was done evenly across several immunoSEQ plates. Assay: immunoSEQ multiplex PCR; the TCRdb copy retains only in-frame clones and omits some. This sample has about 580,000 clones, with about 98% found just once. This specimen belongs to a study of shared clonotypes between healthy human individuals. CD45RO negativity and positive selection for CCR7 defined naive CD8 cells, a population that excluded terminally differentiated effector memory CD45RA+ cells. Nashville, Tennessee was home to all donors, who were Caucasian adults. Germline-derived CDR1 and CDR2 are MNHEY and SMNVEV (reference sequence). Trimming took 10 bases from V and 7 from J; bases not matched to a gene: 12. The CDR3 is made up of 13 amino acids. General observations from the study: Among donors, clonotype sharing was expected to be affected by sequencing depth. Approximately 4.6% of naive CD4 clonotypes were common to a few donors.

This sequence originates from a man aged 25-45 years in good health. The sample consisted of naive CD8+ T cells sorted from blood. The V call is TRBV27, the J call TRBJ1-1, with 7 bases fitting TRBD1. The CDR3 loop is CATRNRGQGEAFF. For the CDR3, the DNA is TGTGCCACCAGGAACAGGGGCCAAGGTGAAGCTTTCTTT.